This T cell receptor (beta chain) appears in the sequencing data of a study of blood T cell repertoires in COVID-19. On the study more broadly: COVID-19 samples, acute and convalescent, were from the United States, Italy and Spain. The cDNA or gDNA used as material had been derived from T cells, B-cell-depleted T cells, or PBMCs.

Original analysis: Researchers report that nucleated cell counts were estimated from reference gene primer amplification. This table comes from immunoSEQ multiplex PCR, and its TCRdb copy is limited to in-frame clones, with some not included. V and J calls and clone size are as listed in that table; D and trimming were resolved from the DNA. The table lists about 140,000 clones, over 65% of them singletons, with approximately 5% in the top ten. Trimming stripped 4 bases from V and 6 bases from J, with 16 bases between. The CDR3 runs to 14 residues. Germline CDR1 reads SGHNT; CDR2 reads YYREEE (reference sequence).

V gene TRBV5-4 combines with J gene TRBJ1-1; D unclear. Input material: peripheral blood. The receptor was isolated from a woman older than 75 with active or convalescent COVID-19. The CDR3 coding sequence is TGTGCCAGCAGCCCACGTGGGAGGATCGCTGAAGCTTTCTTT. This gives the protein CASSPRGRIAEAFF.